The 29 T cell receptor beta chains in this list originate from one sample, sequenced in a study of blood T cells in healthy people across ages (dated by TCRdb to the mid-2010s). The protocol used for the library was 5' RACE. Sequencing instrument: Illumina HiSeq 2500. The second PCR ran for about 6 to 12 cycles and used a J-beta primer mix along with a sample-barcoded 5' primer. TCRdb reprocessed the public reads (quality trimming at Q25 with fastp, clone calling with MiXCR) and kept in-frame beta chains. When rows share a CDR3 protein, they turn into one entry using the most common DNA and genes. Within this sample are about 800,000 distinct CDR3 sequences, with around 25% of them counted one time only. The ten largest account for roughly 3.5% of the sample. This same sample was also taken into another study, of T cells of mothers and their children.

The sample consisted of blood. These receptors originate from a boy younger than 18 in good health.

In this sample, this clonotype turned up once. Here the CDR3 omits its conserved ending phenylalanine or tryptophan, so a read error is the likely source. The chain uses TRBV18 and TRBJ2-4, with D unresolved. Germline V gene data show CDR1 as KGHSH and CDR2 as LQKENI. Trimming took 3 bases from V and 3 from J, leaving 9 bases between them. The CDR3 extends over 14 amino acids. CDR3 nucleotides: TGTGCCAGCTCACCGACCCCAGGCAAAAACATTCAGTACCTC. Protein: CASSPTPGKNIQYL.

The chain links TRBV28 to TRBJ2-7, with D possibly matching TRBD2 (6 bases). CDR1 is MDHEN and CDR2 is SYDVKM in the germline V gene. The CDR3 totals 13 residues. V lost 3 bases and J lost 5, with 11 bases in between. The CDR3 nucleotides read TGTGCCAGCAGTTTGCTGGGGGGAAACGAGCAGTACTTC. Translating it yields CASSLLGGNEQYF.

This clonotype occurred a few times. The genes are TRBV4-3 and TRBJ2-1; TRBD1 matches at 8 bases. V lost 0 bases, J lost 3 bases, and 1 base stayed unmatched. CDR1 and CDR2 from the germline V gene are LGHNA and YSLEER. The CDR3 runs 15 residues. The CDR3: CASSQDRGHYNEQFF. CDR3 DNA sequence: TGCGCCAGCAGCCAAGACAGGGGGCACTACAATGAGCAGTTCTTC.

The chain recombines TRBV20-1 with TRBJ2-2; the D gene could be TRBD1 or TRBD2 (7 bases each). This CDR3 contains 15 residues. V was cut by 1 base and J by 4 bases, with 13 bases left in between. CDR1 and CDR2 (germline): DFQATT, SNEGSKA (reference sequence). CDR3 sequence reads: CSARAGGAGTGELFF. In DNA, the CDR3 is TGCAGTGCTAGAGCAGGGGGGGCTGGCACCGGGGAGCTGTTTTTT.

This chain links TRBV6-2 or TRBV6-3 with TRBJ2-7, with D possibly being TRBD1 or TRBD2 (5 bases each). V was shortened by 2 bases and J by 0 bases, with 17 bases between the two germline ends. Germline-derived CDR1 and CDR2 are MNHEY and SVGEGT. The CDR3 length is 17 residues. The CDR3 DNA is TGTGCCAGCAGTTACCGAGTAGGGACGGCGAGCTCCTACGAGCAGTACTTC. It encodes CASSYRVGTASSYEQYF.

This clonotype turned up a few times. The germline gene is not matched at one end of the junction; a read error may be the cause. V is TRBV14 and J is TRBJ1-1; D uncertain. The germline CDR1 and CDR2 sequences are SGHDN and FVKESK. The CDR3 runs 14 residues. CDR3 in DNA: TGCGCCAGCAGCCAAGTATTTCCCAACACTGAAGCTTTCTTT. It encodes CASSQVFPNTEAFF.

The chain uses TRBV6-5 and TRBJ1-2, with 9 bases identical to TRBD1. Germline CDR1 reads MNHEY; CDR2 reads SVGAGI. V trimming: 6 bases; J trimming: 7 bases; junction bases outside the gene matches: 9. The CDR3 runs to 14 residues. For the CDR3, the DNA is TGTGCCAGCAGGAACCGGGACAGGGTGGGTGGCTACACCTTC. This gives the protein CASRNRDRVGGYTF.

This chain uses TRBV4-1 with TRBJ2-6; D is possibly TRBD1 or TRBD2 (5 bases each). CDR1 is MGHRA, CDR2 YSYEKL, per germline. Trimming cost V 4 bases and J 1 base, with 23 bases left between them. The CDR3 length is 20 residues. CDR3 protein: CASSPKTGSLGRSGANVLTF. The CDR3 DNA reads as TGCGCCAGCAGCCCCAAAACAGGATCCTTGGGGAGATCTGGGGCCAACGTCCTGACTTTC.

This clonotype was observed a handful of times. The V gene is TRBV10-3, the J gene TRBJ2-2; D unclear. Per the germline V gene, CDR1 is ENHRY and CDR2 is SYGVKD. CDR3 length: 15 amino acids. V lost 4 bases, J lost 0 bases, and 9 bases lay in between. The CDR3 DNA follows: TGTGCCATCAGTGGCCGGACGACGAACACCGGGGAGCTGTTTTTT. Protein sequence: CAISGRTTNTGELFF.

The chain's CDR3 is CASSLGRMTTNEKLFF. Here the CDR3 DNA reads TGTGCCAGCAGTTTGGGCAGGATGACAACTAATGAAAAACTGTTTTTT. The J gene is TRBJ1-4, the V gene TRBV12-3 or TRBV12-4; D uncertain. CDR3 length: 16 amino acids. V was trimmed by 3 bases and J by 0 bases, leaving 11 bases between them.

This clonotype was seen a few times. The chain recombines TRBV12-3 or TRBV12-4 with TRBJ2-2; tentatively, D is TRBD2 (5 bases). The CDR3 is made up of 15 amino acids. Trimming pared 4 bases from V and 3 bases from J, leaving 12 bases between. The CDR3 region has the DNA TGTGCCAGCAGTTCGTCAGGCGGGTACACCGGGGAGCTGTTTTTT. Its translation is CASSSSGGYTGELFF.

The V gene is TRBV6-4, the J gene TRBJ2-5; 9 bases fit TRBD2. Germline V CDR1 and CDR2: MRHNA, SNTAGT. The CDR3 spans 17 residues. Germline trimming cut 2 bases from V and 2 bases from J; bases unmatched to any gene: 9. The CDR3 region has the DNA TGTGCCAGCAGTGACGAGCGGGAGGAATCGTTGCAAGAGACCCAGTACTTC. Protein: CASSDEREESLQETQYF.

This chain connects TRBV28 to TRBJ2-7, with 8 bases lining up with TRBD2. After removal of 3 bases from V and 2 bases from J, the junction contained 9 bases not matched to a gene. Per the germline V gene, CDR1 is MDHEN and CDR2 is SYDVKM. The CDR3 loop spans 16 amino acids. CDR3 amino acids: CASSFGGLAGPYEQYF. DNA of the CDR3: TGTGCCAGCAGTTTCGGAGGTCTAGCGGGCCCCTACGAGCAGTACTTC.

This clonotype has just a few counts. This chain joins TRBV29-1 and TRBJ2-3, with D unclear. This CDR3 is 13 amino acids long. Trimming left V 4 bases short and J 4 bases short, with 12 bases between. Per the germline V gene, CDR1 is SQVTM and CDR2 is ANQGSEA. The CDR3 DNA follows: TGCAGCGTTGGGGCAAGACTCGCAGATACGCAGTATTTT. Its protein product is CSVGARLADTQYF.

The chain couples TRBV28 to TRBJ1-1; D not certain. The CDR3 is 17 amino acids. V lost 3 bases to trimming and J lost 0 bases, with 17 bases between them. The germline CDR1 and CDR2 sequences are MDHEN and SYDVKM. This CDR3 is CASSLGAGALMNTEAFF. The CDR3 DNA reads TGTGCCAGCAGTTTGGGAGCAGGAGCACTCATGAACACTGAAGCTTTCTTT.

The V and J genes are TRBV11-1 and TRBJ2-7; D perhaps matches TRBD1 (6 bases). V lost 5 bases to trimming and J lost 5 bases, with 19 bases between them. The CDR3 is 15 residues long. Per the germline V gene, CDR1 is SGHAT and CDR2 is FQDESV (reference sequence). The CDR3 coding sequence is TGTGCCAGCAGCGGAGGATGGGCAGGGGATAACGAGCAGTACTTC. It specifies CASSGGWAGDNEQYF.

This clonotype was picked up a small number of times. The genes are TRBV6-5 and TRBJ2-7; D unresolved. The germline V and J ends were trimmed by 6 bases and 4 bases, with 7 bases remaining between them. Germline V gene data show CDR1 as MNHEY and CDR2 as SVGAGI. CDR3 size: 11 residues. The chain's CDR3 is CASRARYEQYF. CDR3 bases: TGTGCCAGCAGGGCACGGTACGAGCAGTACTTC.

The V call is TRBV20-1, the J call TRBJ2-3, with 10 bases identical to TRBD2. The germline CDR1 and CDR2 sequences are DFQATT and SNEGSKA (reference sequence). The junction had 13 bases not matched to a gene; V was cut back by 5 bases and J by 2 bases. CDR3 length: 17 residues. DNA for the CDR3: TGCAGTGCTCCGACCCTTCTAGCGGGAGACTACACAGATACGCAGTATTTT. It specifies CSAPTLLAGDYTDTQYF.

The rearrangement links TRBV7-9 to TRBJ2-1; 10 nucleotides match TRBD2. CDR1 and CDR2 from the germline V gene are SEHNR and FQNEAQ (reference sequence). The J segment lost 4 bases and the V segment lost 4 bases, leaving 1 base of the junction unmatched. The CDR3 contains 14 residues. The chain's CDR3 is CASSSLAGYNEQFF. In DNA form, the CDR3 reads TGTGCCAGCAGCTCACTAGCGGGGTACAATGAGCAGTTCTTC.

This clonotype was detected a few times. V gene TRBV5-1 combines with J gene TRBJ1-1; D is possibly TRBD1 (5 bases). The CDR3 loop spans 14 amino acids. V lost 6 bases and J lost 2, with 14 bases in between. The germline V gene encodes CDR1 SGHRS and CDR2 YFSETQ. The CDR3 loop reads CASTVGDFNTEAFF. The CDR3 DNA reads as TGCGCCAGCACCGTTGGGGACTTCAACACTGAAGCTTTCTTT. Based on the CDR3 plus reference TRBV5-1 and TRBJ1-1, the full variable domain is KAGVTQTPRYLIKTRGQQVTLSCSPISGHRSVSWYQQTPGQGLQFLFEYFSETQRNKGNFPGRFSGRQFSNSRSEMNVSTLELGDSALYLCASTVGDFNTEAFFGQGTRLTVV.

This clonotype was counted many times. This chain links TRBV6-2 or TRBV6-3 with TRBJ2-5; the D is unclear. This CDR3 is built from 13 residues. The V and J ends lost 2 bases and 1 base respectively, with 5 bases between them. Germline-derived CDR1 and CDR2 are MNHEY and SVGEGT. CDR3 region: CASSYVVQETQYF. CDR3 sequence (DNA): TGTGCCAGCAGTTACGTAGTCCAAGAGACCCAGTACTTC.

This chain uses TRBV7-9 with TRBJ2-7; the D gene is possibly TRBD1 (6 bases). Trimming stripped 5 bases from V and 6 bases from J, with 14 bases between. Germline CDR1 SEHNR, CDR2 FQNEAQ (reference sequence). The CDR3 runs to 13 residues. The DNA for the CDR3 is TGTGCCAGCAGCCCACCAACAGGGTTCGAGCAGTACTTC. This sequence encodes CASSPPTGFEQYF.

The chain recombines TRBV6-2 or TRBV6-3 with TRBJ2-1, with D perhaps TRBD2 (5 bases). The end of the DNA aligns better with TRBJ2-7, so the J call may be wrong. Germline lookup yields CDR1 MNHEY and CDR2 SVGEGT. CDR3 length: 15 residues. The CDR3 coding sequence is TGTGCCAGCAGTTACCGTGGACTTACCTCCTACGAGCAGTACTTC. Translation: CASSYRGLTSYEQYF.

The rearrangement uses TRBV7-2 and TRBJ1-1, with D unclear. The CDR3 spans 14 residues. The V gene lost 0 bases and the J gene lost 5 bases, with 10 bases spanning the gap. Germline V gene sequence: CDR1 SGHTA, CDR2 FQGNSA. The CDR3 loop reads CASSLAAGMTEAFF. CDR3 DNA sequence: TGTGCCAGCAGCTTAGCGGCGGGGATGACTGAAGCTTTCTTT.

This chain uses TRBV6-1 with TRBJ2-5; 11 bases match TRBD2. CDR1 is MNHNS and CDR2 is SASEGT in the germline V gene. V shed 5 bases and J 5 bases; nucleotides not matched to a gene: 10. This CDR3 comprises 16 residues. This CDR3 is CASSTIAGGPGETQYF. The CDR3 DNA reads TGTGCCAGCAGTACCATAGCGGGAGGGCCCGGTGAGACCCAGTACTTC.

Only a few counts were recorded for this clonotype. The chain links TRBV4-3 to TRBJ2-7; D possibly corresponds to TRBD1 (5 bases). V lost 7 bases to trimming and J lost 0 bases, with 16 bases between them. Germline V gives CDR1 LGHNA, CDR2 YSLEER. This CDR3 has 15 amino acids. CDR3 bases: TGCGCCAGCATCATGGGGCTAGATTACTCCTACGAGCAGTACTTC. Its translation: CASIMGLDYSYEQYF.

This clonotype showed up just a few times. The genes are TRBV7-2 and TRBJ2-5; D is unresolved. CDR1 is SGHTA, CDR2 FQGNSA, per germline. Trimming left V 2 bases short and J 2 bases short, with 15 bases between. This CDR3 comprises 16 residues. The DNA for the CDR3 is TGTGCCAGCAGCTTAATGGTCGGATTCGATCAAGAGACCCAGTACTTC. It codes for CASSLMVGFDQETQYF.

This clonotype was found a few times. In DNA form, the CDR3 reads TGTGCCAGCAGTCGGAGCCCAGGGGGGCGGGAAAAACTGTTTTTT. It codes for CASSRSPGGREKLFF. J is TRBJ1-4 and V is TRBV6-5; 7 bases line up with TRBD1. Germline V CDR1 and CDR2: MNHEY, SVGAGI. V lost 5 bases and J lost 8; bases outside the gene matches: 11. This CDR3 spans 15 amino acids.

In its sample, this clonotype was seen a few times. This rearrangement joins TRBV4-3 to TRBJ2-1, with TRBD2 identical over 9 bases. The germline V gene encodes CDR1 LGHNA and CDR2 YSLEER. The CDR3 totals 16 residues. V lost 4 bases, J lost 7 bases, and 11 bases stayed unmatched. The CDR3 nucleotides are TGCGCCAGCAGCCCAGGGCGCGGGGGGGCGTGGAATGAGCAGTTCTTC. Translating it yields CASSPGRGGAWNEQFF.